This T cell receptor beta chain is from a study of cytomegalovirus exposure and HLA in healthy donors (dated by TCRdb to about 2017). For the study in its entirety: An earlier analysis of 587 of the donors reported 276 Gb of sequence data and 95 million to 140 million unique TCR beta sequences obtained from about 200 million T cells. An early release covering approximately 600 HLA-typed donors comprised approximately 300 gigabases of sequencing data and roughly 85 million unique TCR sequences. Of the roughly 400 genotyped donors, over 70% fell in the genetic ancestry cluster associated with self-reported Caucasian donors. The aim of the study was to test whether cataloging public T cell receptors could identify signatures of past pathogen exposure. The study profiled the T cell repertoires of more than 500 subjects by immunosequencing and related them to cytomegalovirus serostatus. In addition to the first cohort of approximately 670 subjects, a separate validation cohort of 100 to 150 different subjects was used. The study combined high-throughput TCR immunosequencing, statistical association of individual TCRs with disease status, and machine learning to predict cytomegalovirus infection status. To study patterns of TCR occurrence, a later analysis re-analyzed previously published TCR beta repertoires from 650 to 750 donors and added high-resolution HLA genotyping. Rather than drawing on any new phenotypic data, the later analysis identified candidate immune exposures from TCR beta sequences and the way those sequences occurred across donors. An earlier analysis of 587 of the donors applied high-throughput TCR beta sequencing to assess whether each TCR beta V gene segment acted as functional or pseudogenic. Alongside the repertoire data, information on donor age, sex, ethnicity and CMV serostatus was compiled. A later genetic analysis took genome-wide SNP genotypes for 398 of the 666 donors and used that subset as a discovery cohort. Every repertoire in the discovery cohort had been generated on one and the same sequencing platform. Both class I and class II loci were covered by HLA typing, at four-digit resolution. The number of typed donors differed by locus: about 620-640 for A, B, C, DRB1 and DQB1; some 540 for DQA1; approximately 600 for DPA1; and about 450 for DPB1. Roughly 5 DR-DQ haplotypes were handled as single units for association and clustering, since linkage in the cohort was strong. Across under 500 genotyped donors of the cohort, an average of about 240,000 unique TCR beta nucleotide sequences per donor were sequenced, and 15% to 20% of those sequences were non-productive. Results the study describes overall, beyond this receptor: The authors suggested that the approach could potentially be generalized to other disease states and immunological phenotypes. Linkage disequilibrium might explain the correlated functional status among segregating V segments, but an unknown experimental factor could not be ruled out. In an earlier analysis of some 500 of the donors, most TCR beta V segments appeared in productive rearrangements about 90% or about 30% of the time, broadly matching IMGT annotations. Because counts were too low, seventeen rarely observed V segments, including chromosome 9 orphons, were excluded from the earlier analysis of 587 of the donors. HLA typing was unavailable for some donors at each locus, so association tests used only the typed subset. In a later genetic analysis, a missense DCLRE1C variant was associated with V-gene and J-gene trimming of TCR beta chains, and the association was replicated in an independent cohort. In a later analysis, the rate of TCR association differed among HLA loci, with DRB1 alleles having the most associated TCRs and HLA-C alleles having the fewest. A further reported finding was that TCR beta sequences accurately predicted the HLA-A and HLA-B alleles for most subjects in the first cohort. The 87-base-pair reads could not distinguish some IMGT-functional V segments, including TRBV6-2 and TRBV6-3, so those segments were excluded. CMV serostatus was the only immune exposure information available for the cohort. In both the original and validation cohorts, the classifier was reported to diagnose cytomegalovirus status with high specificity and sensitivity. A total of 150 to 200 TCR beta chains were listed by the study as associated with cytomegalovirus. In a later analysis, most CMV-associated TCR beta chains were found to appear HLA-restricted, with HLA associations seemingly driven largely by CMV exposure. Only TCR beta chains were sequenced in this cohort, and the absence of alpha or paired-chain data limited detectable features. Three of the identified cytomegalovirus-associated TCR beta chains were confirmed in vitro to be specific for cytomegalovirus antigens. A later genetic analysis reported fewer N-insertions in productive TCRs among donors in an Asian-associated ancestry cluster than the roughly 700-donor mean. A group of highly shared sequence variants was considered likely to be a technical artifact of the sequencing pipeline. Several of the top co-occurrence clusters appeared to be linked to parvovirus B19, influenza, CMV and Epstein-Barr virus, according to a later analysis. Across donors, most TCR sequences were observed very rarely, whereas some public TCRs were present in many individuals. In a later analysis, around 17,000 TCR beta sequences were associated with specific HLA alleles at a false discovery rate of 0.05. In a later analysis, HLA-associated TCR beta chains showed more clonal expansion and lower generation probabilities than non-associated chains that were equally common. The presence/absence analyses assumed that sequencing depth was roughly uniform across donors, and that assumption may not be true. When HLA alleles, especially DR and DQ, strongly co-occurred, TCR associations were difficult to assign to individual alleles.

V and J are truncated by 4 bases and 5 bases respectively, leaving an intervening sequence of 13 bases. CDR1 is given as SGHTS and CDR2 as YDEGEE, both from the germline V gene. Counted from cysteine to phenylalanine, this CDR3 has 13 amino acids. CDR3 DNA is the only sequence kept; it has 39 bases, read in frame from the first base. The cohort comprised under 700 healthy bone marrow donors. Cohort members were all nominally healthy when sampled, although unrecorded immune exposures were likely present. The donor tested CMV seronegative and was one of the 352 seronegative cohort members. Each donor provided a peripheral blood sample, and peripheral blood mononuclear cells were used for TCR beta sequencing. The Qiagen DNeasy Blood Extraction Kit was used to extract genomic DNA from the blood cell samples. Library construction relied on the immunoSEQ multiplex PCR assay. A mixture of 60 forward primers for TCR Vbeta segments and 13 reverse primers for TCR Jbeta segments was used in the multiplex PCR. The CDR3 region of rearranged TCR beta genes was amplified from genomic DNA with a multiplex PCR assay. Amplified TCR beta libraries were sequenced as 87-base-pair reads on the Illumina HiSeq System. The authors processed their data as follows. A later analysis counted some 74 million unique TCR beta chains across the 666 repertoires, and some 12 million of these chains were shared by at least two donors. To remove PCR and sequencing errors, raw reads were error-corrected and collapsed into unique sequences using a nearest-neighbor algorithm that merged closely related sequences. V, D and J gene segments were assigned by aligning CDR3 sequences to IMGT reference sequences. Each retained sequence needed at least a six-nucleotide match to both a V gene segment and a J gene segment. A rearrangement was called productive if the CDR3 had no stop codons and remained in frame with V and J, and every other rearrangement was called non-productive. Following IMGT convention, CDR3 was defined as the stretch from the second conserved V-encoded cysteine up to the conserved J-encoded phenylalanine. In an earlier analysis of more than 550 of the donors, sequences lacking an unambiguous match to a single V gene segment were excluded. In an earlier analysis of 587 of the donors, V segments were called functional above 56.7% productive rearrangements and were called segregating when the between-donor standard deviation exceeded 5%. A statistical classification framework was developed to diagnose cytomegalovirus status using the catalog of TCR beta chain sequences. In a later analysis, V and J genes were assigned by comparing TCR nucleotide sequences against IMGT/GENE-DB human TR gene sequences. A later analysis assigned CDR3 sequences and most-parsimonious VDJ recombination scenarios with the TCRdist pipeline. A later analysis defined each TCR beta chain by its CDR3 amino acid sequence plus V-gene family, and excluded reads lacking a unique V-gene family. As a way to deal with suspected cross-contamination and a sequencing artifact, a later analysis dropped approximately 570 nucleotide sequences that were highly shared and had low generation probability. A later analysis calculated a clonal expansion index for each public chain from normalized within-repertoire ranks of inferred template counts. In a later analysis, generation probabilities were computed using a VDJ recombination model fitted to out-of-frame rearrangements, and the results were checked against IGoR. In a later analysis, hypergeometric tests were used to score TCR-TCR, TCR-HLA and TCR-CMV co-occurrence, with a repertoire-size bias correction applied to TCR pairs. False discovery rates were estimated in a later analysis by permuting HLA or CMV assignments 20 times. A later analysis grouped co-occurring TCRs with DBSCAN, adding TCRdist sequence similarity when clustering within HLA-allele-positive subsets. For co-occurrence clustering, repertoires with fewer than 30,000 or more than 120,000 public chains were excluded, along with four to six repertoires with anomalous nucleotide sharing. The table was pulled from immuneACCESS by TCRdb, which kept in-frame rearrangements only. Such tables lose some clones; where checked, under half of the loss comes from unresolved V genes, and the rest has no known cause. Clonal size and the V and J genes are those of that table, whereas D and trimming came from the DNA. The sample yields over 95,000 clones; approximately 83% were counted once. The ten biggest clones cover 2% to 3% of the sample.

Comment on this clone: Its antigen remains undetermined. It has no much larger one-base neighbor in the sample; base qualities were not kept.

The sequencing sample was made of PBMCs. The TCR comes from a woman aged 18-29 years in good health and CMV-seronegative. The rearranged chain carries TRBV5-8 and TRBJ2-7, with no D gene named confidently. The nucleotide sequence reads TGTGCCAGCAGCCTTTTGGCTTTCGACGAGCAGTACTTC. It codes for CASSLLAFDEQYF. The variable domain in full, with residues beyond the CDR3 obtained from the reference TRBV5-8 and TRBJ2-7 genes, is EAGVTQSPTHLIKTRGQQATLRCSPISGHTSVYWYQQALGLGLQFLLWYDEGEERNRGNFPPRFSGRQFPNYSSELNVNALELEDSALYLCASSLLAFDEQYFGPGTRLTVT.